These 29 T cell receptor beta chains came from one sample sequenced in a study of radiotherapy plus CTLA-4 blockade in lung cancer. Profiled with immunoSEQ multiplex PCR; TCRdb holds only in-frame clones, not every one. This table holds around 70,000 clones, about nine tenths found once. The sample was peripheral blood, taken from a patient treated with radiotherapy plus ipilimumab. The receptors originated from a human donor with non-small cell lung cancer that progressed on radiotherapy plus ipilimumab.

The chain couples TRBV11-2 to TRBJ2-7; 7 bases agree with TRBD1. The V segment lost 5 bases and the J segment 3 bases; nucleotides outside the gene matches: 13. CDR1 SGHAT and CDR2 FQNNGV come from the germline V gene. This CDR3 has 16 amino acids. CDR3 nucleotide sequence: TGTGCCAGCAGCGCGCGACAGGGCAAAACAGGCTACGAGCAGTACTTC. Translating gives CASSARQGKTGYEQYF.

The rearrangement links TRBV5-1 to TRBJ1-1, with D maybe TRBD1 (6 bases). V was trimmed by 0 bases and J by 11 bases, leaving 20 bases between them. CDR1 and CDR2 (germline): SGHRS, YFSETQ. There are 15 residues in the CDR3. The CDR3 protein is CASSLGQADRWGAFF. In nucleotides, the CDR3 is TGCGCCAGCAGCTTGGGGCAGGCCGACAGGTGGGGCGCTTTCTTT.

This clone was counted once. The chain combines TRBV29-1 with TRBJ1-2, with 10 bases matching TRBD1. The CDR3 spans 13 residues. V shed 1 base, J shed 5 bases, and the junction held 1 base outside the gene matches. Germline loops: CDR1 SQVTM, CDR2 ANQGSEA. CDR3 region: CSVEGTGGYGYTF. CDR3 nucleotides: TGCAGCGTTGAAGGGACAGGGGGGTATGGCTACACCTTC.

The chain recombines TRBV4-2 with TRBJ2-1; TRBD2 is a possible D gene (5 bases). Per the germline V gene, CDR1 is LGHNA and CDR2 is YNFKEQ. V gave up 1 base and J gave up 8 bases, with 15 bases separating them. The CDR3 is 15 amino acids. CDR3 amino acids: CASSQVGKEEDEQFF. The CDR3 bases are TGTGCCAGCAGCCAAGTGGGTAAGGAGGAGGATGAGCAGTTCTTC.

The chain links TRBV19 to TRBJ2-1; either TRBD1 or TRBD2 may supply D (6 bases each). V lost 3 bases to trimming and J lost 4 bases, with 10 bases between them. The CDR3 contains 14 residues. Germline CDR1 reads LNHDA; CDR2 reads SQIVND (reference sequence). In nucleotides, the CDR3 is TGTGCCAGTAGTATCCAGGGGACTTACAATGAGCAGTTCTTC. Protein sequence: CASSIQGTYNEQFF. Drawing the rest from reference TRBV19 and TRBJ2-1, the complete variable domain is DGGITQSPKYLFRKEGQNVTLSCEQNLNHDAMYWYRQDPGQGLRLIYYSQIVNDFQKGDIAEGYSVSREKKESFPLTVTSAQKNPTAFYLCASSIQGTYNEQFFGPGTRLTVL.

The J gene is TRBJ2-2, the V gene TRBV7-2; TRBD1 agrees at 7 bases. Trimming at V came to 5 bases and at J to 2 bases, leaving 8 bases not matched to a gene. The length of the CDR3 is 16 residues. Germline V gives CDR1 SGHTA, CDR2 FQGNSA. CDR3 DNA: TGTGCCAGCAGCCCCCGGGGACAGAGAAACACCGGGGAGCTGTTTTTT. This gives the protein CASSPRGQRNTGELFF. The variable domain in full, with the rest retrieved from reference TRBV7-2 and TRBJ2-2, is GAGVSQSPSNKVTEKGKDVELRCDPISGHTALYWYRQSLGQGLEFLIYFQGNSAPDKSGLPSDRFSAERTGGSVSTLTIQRTQQEDSAVYLCASSPRGQRNTGELFFGEGSRLTVL.

This chain uses TRBV27 with TRBJ2-7; 13 nucleotides agree with TRBD2. The CDR3 spans 16 residues. Germline V gene sequence: CDR1 MNHEY, CDR2 SMNVEV (reference sequence). Losses at the gene ends were 5 bases for V and 6 bases for J; bases not matched to a gene: 10. Here the CDR3 DNA reads TGTGCCAGCAGTCCATACGGACTAGCGGGAGTCTTCGAGCAGTACGTC. It is translated as CASSPYGLAGVFEQYV.

The J gene is TRBJ2-1, the V gene TRBV6-5; 9 bases map to TRBD1. Germline V CDR1 and CDR2: MNHEY, SVGAGI. V shed 0 bases and J 8 bases; nucleotides not matched to a gene: 5. This CDR3 comprises 15 residues. As DNA, the CDR3 is TGTGCCAGCAGTTACTCGGGGACAGGGACGCATGAGCAGTTCTTC. Protein: CASSYSGTGTHEQFF.

The V call is TRBV28, the J call TRBJ2-5; 10 bases match TRBD2. This CDR3 spans 17 amino acids. With 2 bases clipped from V and 5 bases from J, the junction kept 11 bases outside the gene matches. Germline V gene lookup returns CDR1 MDHEN and CDR2 SYDVKM. CDR3 nucleotide sequence: TGTGCCAGCAGTTTAGACAGTAGCGGGAGGTCGGGGGAGACCCAGTACTTC. This encodes CASSLDSSGRSGETQYF.

The chain uses TRBV4-1 and TRBJ2-3; no definite D call. There are 15 residues in the CDR3. Germline V gene data show CDR1 as MGHRA and CDR2 as YSYEKL. Trimming cost V 0 bases and J 1 base, with 8 bases left between them. The CDR3 spells CASSQDQARTDTQYF. CDR3 DNA sequence: TGCGCCAGCAGCCAAGATCAGGCCCGCACAGATACGCAGTATTTT.

This chain joins TRBV15 and TRBJ2-1, with 7 nucleotides matching TRBD2. The V and J ends lost 5 bases and 0 bases, in that order; junction bases with no gene match: 4. The CDR3 contains 15 residues. Germline CDR1 LNHNV, CDR2 YYDKDF (reference sequence). CDR3 protein: CATSRSGTSYNEQFF. As DNA, the CDR3 is TGTGCCACCAGCCGAAGCGGGACCTCCTACAATGAGCAGTTCTTC.

The rearrangement joins TRBV5-1 to TRBJ2-2; no clear D. Per the germline V gene, CDR1 is SGHRS and CDR2 is YFSETQ. This CDR3 comprises 14 residues. V gave up 0 bases and J gave up 2 bases, with 5 bases separating them. The CDR3 here is CASSLAANTGELFF. CDR3 DNA sequence: TGCGCCAGCAGCTTGGCCGCAAACACCGGGGAGCTGTTTTTT.

The chain is built from TRBV7-8 and TRBJ2-1; D is uncertain. Trimming took off 5 bases at V and 0 bases at J, with 14 bases between the two ends. CDR3 size: 16 residues. Germline assignment: CDR1 SGHVS and CDR2 FQNEAQ. The CDR3 DNA is TGTGCCAGCAGCCCCAGACTGATGAGCTCCTACAATGAGCAGTTCTTC. Protein: CASSPRLMSSYNEQFF. Based on the CDR3 plus reference TRBV7-8 and TRBJ2-1, the full variable domain is GAGVSQSPRYKVAKRGQDVALRCDPISGHVSLFWYQQALGQGPEFLTYFQNEAQLDKSGLPSDRFFAERPEGSVSTLKIQRTQQEDSAVYLCASSPRLMSSYNEQFFGPGTRLTVL.

In this sample, this clone turned up once. The V and J genes are TRBV28 and TRBJ2-5, with D tentatively TRBD2 (5 bases). With 8 bases removed from V and 3 bases from J, the gap between germline ends came to 16 bases. This CDR3 has 14 amino acids. Germline CDR1 is MDHEN and CDR2 is SYDVKM. The chain's CDR3 is CASSGLVGEETQYF. For the CDR3, the DNA is TGTGCCAGCTCCGGGTTGGTGGGAGAAGAGACCCAGTACTTC.

This chain connects TRBV19 to TRBJ2-1, with a tentative D call TRBD2 (5 bases). Germline loops: CDR1 LNHDA, CDR2 SQIVND (reference sequence). The V gene lost 10 bases and the J gene lost 0 bases, with 13 bases spanning the gap. This CDR3 comprises 14 residues. The CDR3: CATSRTRSYNEQFF. The DNA of the CDR3 is TGTGCCACCTCTCGGACTCGCTCCTACAATGAGCAGTTCTTC.

This rearrangement joins TRBV27 to TRBJ2-2; a weak D match, TRBD1 (6 bases). CDR3 length equals 13 residues. V lost 4 bases and J 6 bases, leaving 9 bases between the germline ends. Germline CDR1 reads MNHEY; CDR2 reads SMNVEV (reference sequence). The CDR3 DNA follows: TGTGCCAGCAGTTCAGCAGGGGCCGGGGAGCTGTTTTTT. This gives the protein CASSSAGAGELFF.

The chain uses TRBV28 and TRBJ1-4; maybe TRBD1 (5 bases). The ends were cut back, 5 bases at V and 7 bases at J, with 11 bases in the middle. Germline V lookup: CDR1 MDHEN, CDR2 SYDVKM. The CDR3 consists of 13 residues. The CDR3 loop reads CASSRGTVEKLFF. The CDR3 nucleotides read TGTGCCAGCAGTCGTGGGACGGTTGAAAAACTGTTTTTT.

This rearrangement joins TRBV10-3 to TRBJ2-5, with 7 nucleotides matching TRBD2. There are 16 residues in the CDR3. V trimming: 8 bases; J trimming: 0 bases; junction bases outside the gene matches: 12. Germline V CDR1 and CDR2: ENHRY, SYGVKD. The DNA of the CDR3 is TGTGCCATCGGGGTCCTAGCGGACGAGTACCAAGAGACCCAGTACTTC. The encoded protein is CAIGVLADEYQETQYF.

This clone was observed a single time. The J gene is TRBJ2-7, the V gene TRBV30; 8 nucleotides match TRBD1. The germline V gene has CDR1 GTSNPN and CDR2 SVGIG (reference sequence). The CDR3 is made up of 13 amino acids. Trimming removed 3 bases from V and 4 bases from J; junction bases left unmatched: 5. The CDR3 spells CAWSAGTGYEQYV. The CDR3 DNA is TGTGCCTGGAGCGCCGGGACAGGTTACGAGCAGTACGTC.

This clone came up once. This chain joins TRBV5-4 and TRBJ2-3; 15 nucleotides match TRBD2. Per the germline V gene, CDR1 is SGHNT and CDR2 is YYREEE (reference sequence). The CDR3 length is 15 residues. The ends lost 4 bases at V and 6 bases at J; junction bases unmatched: 3. The chain's CDR3 is CASSPGTSGRDTQYF. The DNA of the CDR3 is TGTGCCAGCAGCCCCGGGACTAGCGGGAGGGATACGCAGTATTTT.

The rearrangement links TRBV30 to TRBJ2-2; 13 nucleotides agree with TRBD2. This CDR3 is built from 16 residues. Trimming removed 0 bases from V and 7 bases from J; junction bases left unmatched: 5. CDR1 is GTSNPN, CDR2 SVGIG, per germline (reference sequence). CDR3 sequence: CAWSVRLAGGGGELFF. The CDR3 DNA reads as TGTGCCTGGAGTGTGCGACTAGCGGGAGGTGGCGGGGAGCTGTTTTTT.

The chain recombines TRBV6-6 with TRBJ2-7; either TRBD1 or TRBD2 may supply D (5 bases each). The CDR3 extends over 11 amino acids. V lost 6 bases to trimming and J lost 2 bases, with 5 bases between them. Germline V gives CDR1 MNHNY, CDR2 SVGAGI (reference sequence). This chain's CDR3 is CASRGPYEQYF. For the CDR3, the DNA is TGTGCCAGCAGGGGACCCTACGAGCAGTACTTC.

The rearrangement joins TRBV30 to TRBJ2-5; 7 bases line up with TRBD2. CDR3 length: 14 amino acids. The V segment lost 0 bases and the J segment 2 bases; nucleotides outside the gene matches: 3. Looked up from germline, CDR1 is GTSNPN and CDR2 is SVGIG (reference sequence). CDR3 nucleotides: TGTGCCTGGAGTGTTGGGAGGGGACAAGAGACCCAGTACTTC. It translates to CAWSVGRGQETQYF.

The rearrangement joins TRBV5-6 to TRBJ2-5; D possibly matches TRBD1 or TRBD2 (5 bases each). From germline, CDR1 is SGHDT and CDR2 YYEEEE. With 5 bases removed from V and 2 bases from J, the gap between germline ends came to 19 bases. This CDR3 comprises 16 residues. DNA for the CDR3: TGTGCCAGCAGTCTCGGGGCTTCAACTTCGCAAGAGACCCAGTACTTC. It codes for CASSLGASTSQETQYF.

By share, this clone ranks as medium-sized. The J gene is TRBJ2-7, the V gene TRBV27; perhaps TRBD2 as D (5 bases). The V gene's germline CDR1 is MNHEY and CDR2 SMNVEV (reference sequence). V shed 5 bases and J shed 2 bases, with 10 bases lying between them. The CDR3 length is 13 residues. Here the CDR3 reads CASSLGLTYEQYF. CDR3 nucleotide sequence: TGTGCCAGCAGTCTCGGACTCACCTACGAGCAGTACTTC.

This chain connects TRBV27 to TRBJ1-5; D call uncertain. The CDR3 consists of 15 residues. Per the germline V gene, CDR1 is MNHEY and CDR2 is SMNVEV (reference sequence). Trimming left V 4 bases short and J 0 bases short, with 10 bases between. This CDR3 is CASSSLGLSNQPQHF. CDR3 in DNA: TGTGCCAGCAGTTCCCTGGGTCTTAGCAATCAGCCCCAGCATTTT.

The chain uses TRBV27 and TRBJ2-5; D is ambiguous. Matching the DNA end better, TRBJ2-7 makes the J call doubtful. The CDR3 is 11 residues long. Germline V gene lookup returns CDR1 MNHEY and CDR2 SMNVEV (reference sequence). CDR3 amino acids: CASSSGYEQYF. Here the CDR3 DNA reads TGTGCCAGCAGTTCGGGTTACGAGCAGTACTTC.

The genes are TRBV7-2 and TRBJ1-3, with a possible D match to TRBD1 (6 bases). The CDR3 contains 15 residues. V gave up 6 bases and J gave up 5 bases, with 17 bases separating them. Germline lookup yields CDR1 SGHTA and CDR2 FQGNSA. The CDR3 is CASSATGFPRNTIYF. In DNA, the CDR3 is TGTGCCAGCAGTGCTACAGGGTTCCCCCGAAACACCATATATTTT.

This clone was seen once. V is TRBV9 and J is TRBJ2-1, with D perhaps TRBD2 (7 bases). The CDR3 extends over 14 amino acids. CDR1 is SGDLS, CDR2 YYNGEE, per germline. The V and J ends lost 3 bases and 7 bases respectively, with 14 bases between them. CDR3 protein: CASSASGGGNEQFF. DNA of the CDR3: TGTGCCAGCAGCGCTAGCGGAGGGGGGAATGAGCAGTTCTTC.